The present entry profiles one T cell receptor beta chain with its context. It lacks a known antigen. The sample holds no much larger clone one base away, and base qualities are not on file. This sample stems from a study of blood T cell repertoires in COVID-19 (dated by TCRdb to the early 2020s). As for the study more broadly: Samples from collaborators originated in the United States, Italy and Spain and spanned both the acute and convalescent phases of COVID-19. A de-identified subject ID, COVID-19 status, age in years and sex were almost always included in the sample metadata. The material from the prospective study consisted of cDNA or gDNA derived from T cells, B-cell-depleted T cells, or PBMCs. The repertoires were released in a freely available public database meant as a resource for research on the immune response to SARS-CoV-2. Subjects who had been exposed to COVID-19, were actively infected with it, or had recovered from it provided the deeply sampled blood TCRbeta repertoires that made up the dataset. The samples were drawn from two sources: the first 160 participants of the ongoing ImmuneRACE study, and over 1,000 subjects contributed by 6 global collaborators. Where HLA class I and class II types were available, the types were taken from metadata supplied by the sample provider, not from assay-based typing.

The immunoSEQ Assay, a bias-controlled multiplex PCR, was used to amplify TCRbeta CDR3 regions from genomic DNA. The published analysis was carried out like this. The number of nucleated cells in each sample was estimated by amplification of reference gene primers within the assay. To quantify the absolute abundance of each unique TCRbeta CDR3 rearrangement, sequence reads were collapsed and filtered. For each sample, productive Simpson clonality was calculated as the square root of Simpson's diversity index across productive rearrangements. As stored in TCRdb, this immuneACCESS dataset retains in-frame rearrangements with V and J assigned. A fraction of the clones does not appear; measured against another copy, unresolved V genes explain less than half of the discrepancy, and the remainder lacks a known reason. That table supplies the V and J calls and clone size; D and trimming were determined from the DNA. Counted in this sample were over 200,000 clones; about four fifths of them appeared once. The biggest ten clones account for approximately 6% of the sample.

CDR1 and CDR2 are read off the germline V gene (reference sequence) as MNHEY and SMNVEV. The CDR3 sequence holds 16 residues, the cysteine and phenylalanine included. CDR3 DNA is the only sequence kept; it has 48 bases, read in frame from the first base. V loses 5 bases, J loses 5 bases, and the germline ends lie 19 bases apart. The collaborating institutions used their own protocols to collect whole blood in K2EDTA tubes. For TCRbeta analysis, collaborators shipped samples as frozen whole blood, isolated PBMCs, or DNA extracted from either of those sample types. Paper-wide results and their limitations: How much clinical and demographic metadata was included differed by source and by participant, and the metadata was provided uncurated.

In this chain, TRBV27 is recombined with TRBJ2-1, with a weak D call of TRBD1 (5 bases match). Sequenced sample: peripheral blood. The TCR sequence derives from a man aged 80 or over with acute or convalescent COVID-19. The CDR3: CASSRSRDKSDNEQFF. The base sequence is TGTGCCAGCAGTCGCTCCAGGGATAAATCGGACAATGAGCAGTTCTTC.